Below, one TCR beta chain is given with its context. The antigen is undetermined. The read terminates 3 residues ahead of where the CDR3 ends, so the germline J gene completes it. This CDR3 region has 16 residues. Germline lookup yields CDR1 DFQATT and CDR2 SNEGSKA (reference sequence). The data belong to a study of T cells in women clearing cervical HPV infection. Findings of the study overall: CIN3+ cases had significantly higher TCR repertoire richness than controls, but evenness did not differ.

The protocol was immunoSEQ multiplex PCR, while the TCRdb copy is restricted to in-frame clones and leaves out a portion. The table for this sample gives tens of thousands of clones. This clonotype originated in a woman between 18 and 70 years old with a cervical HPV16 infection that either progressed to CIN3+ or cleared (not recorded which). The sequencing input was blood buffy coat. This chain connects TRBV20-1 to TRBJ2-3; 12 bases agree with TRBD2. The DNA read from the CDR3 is TGCAGTGCTAGTCCCGGACTAGCGGGGTCGCACGAGACG. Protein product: CSASPGLAGSHET. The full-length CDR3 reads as CSASPGLAGSHETQYF.